The TCR beta chain under discussion was sequenced for a study of preoperative IRX-2 immunotherapy in early breast cancer. V dropped 5 bases and J dropped 8 bases, with 18 bases sitting between them. The CDR3 runs to 14 residues. Germline-derived CDR1 and CDR2 are ENHRY and SYGVKD. The sample's treatment: preoperative locoregional IRX-2 cytokine immunotherapy. Samples came from a phase Ib trial of preoperative locoregional IRX-2 cytokine immunotherapy. Assay: immunoSEQ multiplex PCR; the TCRdb copy retains only in-frame clones and omits some. The table has about 15,000 clones, roughly 90% seen once; the top ten hold roughly 29%.

This sample was gathered from a patient treated with IRX-2 immunotherapy. The J gene is TRBJ1-2, the V gene TRBV10-3, with D uncertain. The source of this sequence is a human donor with breast cancer. As DNA, the CDR3 is TGTGCCATCAGTACCTCCGGGAGCCCTGAGGGCTACACCTTC. As protein: CAISTSGSPEGYTF.